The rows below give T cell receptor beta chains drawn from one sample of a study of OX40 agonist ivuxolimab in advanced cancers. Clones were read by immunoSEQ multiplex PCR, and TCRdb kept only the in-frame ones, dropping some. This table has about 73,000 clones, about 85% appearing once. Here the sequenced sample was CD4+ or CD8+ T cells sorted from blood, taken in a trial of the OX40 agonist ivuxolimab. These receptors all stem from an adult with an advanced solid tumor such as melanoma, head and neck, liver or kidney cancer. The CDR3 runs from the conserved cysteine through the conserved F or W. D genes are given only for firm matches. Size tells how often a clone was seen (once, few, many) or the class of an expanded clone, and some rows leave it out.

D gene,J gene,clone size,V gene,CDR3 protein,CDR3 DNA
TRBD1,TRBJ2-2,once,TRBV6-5,CASRQGATGELFF,TGTGCCAGCAGACAGGGGGCAACCGGGGAGCTGTTTTTT
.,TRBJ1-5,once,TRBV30,CAWSREDNQPQHF,TGTGCCTGGAGCAGAGAAGATAATCAGCCCCAGCATTTT
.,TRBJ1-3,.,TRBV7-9,CASSIAVSGNTIYF,TGTGCCAGCAGCATAGCAGTCTCTGGAAACACCATATATTTT
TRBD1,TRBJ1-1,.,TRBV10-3,CAISRQGSNTEAFF,TGTGCCATCAGTCGACAGGGCTCGAACACTGAAGCTTTCTTT
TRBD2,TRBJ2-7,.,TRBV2,CASRSGGAAGEQYF,TGTGCCAGCAGGAGCGGGGGGGCGGCCGGCGAGCAGTACTTC
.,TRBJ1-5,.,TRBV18,CASSPHQDQPQHF,TGTGCCAGCTCACCACATCAGGATCAGCCCCAGCATTTT
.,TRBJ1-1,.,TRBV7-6,CASSPGGTEAFF,TGTGCCAGCAGCCCCGGGGGGACTGAAGCTTTCTTT
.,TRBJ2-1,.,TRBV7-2,CASTQGRGRYNEQFF,TGTGCCAGCACCCAGGGGCGGGGGCGGTACAATGAGCAGTTCTTC
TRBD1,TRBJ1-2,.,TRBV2,CASSGTGGYGYTF,TGTGCCAGCAGTGGGACAGGGGGGTATGGCTACACCTTC
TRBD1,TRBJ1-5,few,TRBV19,CASSPSDRAEYQPQHF,TGTGCCAGTAGTCCCTCGGACAGGGCTGAGTATCAGCCCCAGCATTTT